The 24 T cell receptor beta chains below all came from one sample that was sequenced in a study of blood T cells in healthy people across ages (dated by TCRdb to the mid-2010s). The library was prepared using 5' RACE. Reads for this sample came from an Illumina HiSeq 2500. The second PCR ran for about 7 to 11 cycles and used a J-beta primer mix along with a sample-barcoded 5' primer. Using fastp trimming at Q25 and MiXCR clonotype assembly, TCRdb reanalyzed the public sequencing data and kept in-frame beta chains. All rows with the same CDR3 protein become a single entry with the most common DNA and genes. The sample table records under 2 million distinct CDR3 sequences; about 31% of these occur just once. The ten largest clones add up to roughly 10% of the sample. The material sequenced was blood. Receptors originate from a woman aged 25-40 years in good health.

This chain links TRBV7-9 with TRBJ2-5; the match to TRBD2 covers 7 bases. The DNA end is more similar to TRBJ2-7, so the J call may be wrong. Looked up from germline, CDR1 is SEHNR and CDR2 is FQNEAQ (reference sequence). The CDR3 totals 14 residues. The CDR3 DNA is TGTGCCAGCAGCTTAGGCGCGGGACTATACGAGCAGTACTTC. Its protein is CASSLGAGLYEQYF.

Only a few counts were recorded for this clonotype. The rearrangement joins TRBV4-1 to TRBJ1-1; D is perhaps TRBD1 (6 bases). Per germline, CDR1 MGHRA and CDR2 YSYEKL. CDR3 length: 20 residues. Trimming removed 0 bases at V and 1 base at J, with 24 bases between. This CDR3 is CASSQDLENRVLKWNTEAFF. CDR3 coding DNA: TGCGCCAGCAGCCAAGATCTCGAGAACAGGGTGCTTAAATGGAACACTGAAGCTTTCTTT.

The V and J genes are TRBV7-9 and TRBJ2-5; D is possibly TRBD1 (8 bases). TRBJ2-7 explains the end of the DNA better; the J call may be wrong. From germline, CDR1 is SEHNR and CDR2 FQNEAQ (reference sequence). This CDR3 has 15 residues. The CDR3 DNA sequence: TGTGCCAGCAGCTCACTCAGCACAGGGGGGGACGAGCAGTACTTC. Amino acid sequence: CASSSLSTGGDEQYF.

The chain joins TRBV29-1 to TRBJ1-2, with TRBD1 matching over 9 bases. The CDR3 is 16 residues long. V lost 7 bases to trimming and J lost 0 bases; unmatched junction nucleotides: 12. Germline assignment: CDR1 SQVTM and CDR2 ANQGSEA. The CDR3 sequence is CSAKGDRVGSNYGYTF. CDR3 sequence (DNA): TGCAGCGCAAAAGGGGACAGGGTAGGGTCTAACTATGGCTACACCTTC.

This clonotype was detected many times. The chain has TRBV18 and TRBJ1-2; perhaps TRBD1 as D (5 bases). Per the germline V gene, CDR1 is KGHSH and CDR2 is LQKENI. The CDR3 covers 14 residues. The V end lost 0 bases, the J end lost 6 bases, and 11 bases lay between the germline ends. CDR3 residues: CASSPPSLGDGYTF. The CDR3 DNA reads as TGTGCCAGCTCACCACCAAGTCTAGGGGATGGCTACACCTTC.

The chain carries TRBV3-1 and TRBJ2-3; 10 bases are shared with TRBD2. J lost 2 bases, V lost 3 bases, and 8 bases had no gene match. There are 17 residues in the CDR3. CDR1 and CDR2 from the germline V gene are LGHDT and YNNKEL (reference sequence). The CDR3 protein is CASSHQRTSGYTDTQYF. CDR3 DNA: TGTGCCAGCAGCCACCAACGGACTAGCGGATACACAGATACGCAGTATTTT.

The chain links TRBV3-1 to TRBJ2-1; 7 bases agree with TRBD2. Germline CDR1 and CDR2: LGHDT and YNNKEL (reference sequence). This CDR3 comprises 15 residues. With V trimmed by 4 bases and J by 6 bases, 9 bases remained unmatched. The CDR3 spells CASSPGLGYSNEQFF. CDR3 DNA sequence: TGTGCCAGCAGCCCAGGACTAGGATACTCCAATGAGCAGTTCTTC.

Remarks on this clonotype: This may stem from a read error, because a much larger clone lies one nucleotide away. The rearrangement uses TRBV20-1 and TRBJ1-5; D is unresolved. Germline lookup yields CDR1 DFQATT and CDR2 SNEGSKA (reference sequence). The length of the CDR3 is 12 residues. CDR3 bases: TGCAGTGCTAGACAACTTGTCCAGCCCCGGCATTTT. Translated: CSARQLVQPRHF.

The CDR3 bases are TGTGCCAGCAGTGAAGCGTGGAACACACCGAGAGGCTACACCTTC. Its translation: CASSEAWNTPRGYTF. The chain joins TRBV6-1 to TRBJ1-2; D gene uncertain. The length of the CDR3 is 15 residues. Trimming took 0 bases from V and 8 from J, leaving 16 bases between them. CDR1 and CDR2 from the germline V gene are MNHNS and SASEGT.

The chain carries TRBV20-1 and TRBJ2-1, with 14 bases lining up with TRBD2. The CDR3 is 19 amino acids. CDR1 and CDR2 (germline): DFQATT, SNEGSKA (reference sequence). The V segment lost 2 bases and the J segment 2 bases; nucleotides outside the gene matches: 11. This CDR3 is CSARNLVGTSGSTYNEQFF. The CDR3 DNA reads TGCAGTGCTAGAAATCTTGTGGGGACTAGCGGGAGTACCTACAATGAGCAGTTCTTC.

The genes are TRBV2 and TRBJ2-1; 11 bases agree with TRBD1. With V trimmed by 7 bases and J by 9 bases, 17 bases remained unmatched. Germline V gene lookup returns CDR1 SNHLY and CDR2 FYNNEI. The CDR3 has 17 residues. The CDR3 region has the DNA TGTGCCAGCACGTGGCGACGGATGGACAGGGGGCCCGGTGAGCAGTTCTTC. Amino acids: CASTWRRMDRGPGEQFF.

The chain carries TRBV3-1 and TRBJ1-2; D unclear. Between the trimmed V and J ends, which lost 2 bases and 8 bases, there was a span of 6 bases. CDR3 length: 11 residues. Per the germline V gene, CDR1 is LGHDT and CDR2 is YNNKEL (reference sequence). The CDR3 is CASSQKGGYTF. The CDR3, as DNA: TGTGCCAGCAGCCAAAAAGGAGGCTACACCTTC.

This clonotype was counted many times. The V and J genes are TRBV12-3 or TRBV12-4 and TRBJ1-4; no clear D gene. Trimming cost V 1 base and J 5 bases, with 5 bases left between them. The CDR3 runs to 13 residues. The CDR3 DNA reads as TGTGCCAGCAGTTTAGGGAGCAATGAAAAACTGTTTTTT. It translates to CASSLGSNEKLFF.

The table lists this clonotype with a few counts. This chain connects TRBV5-1 to TRBJ2-1, with 8 bases lining up with TRBD2. Unmatched junction bases numbered 3, after V lost 0 bases and J lost 1 base. Germline loops: CDR1 SGHRS, CDR2 YFSETQ. The CDR3 has 16 amino acids. CDR3 sequence reads: CASSLDAGGSYNEQFF. CDR3 DNA: TGCGCCAGCAGCTTGGATGCGGGGGGATCCTACAATGAGCAGTTCTTC. The variable domain in full, with the rest retrieved from reference TRBV5-1 and TRBJ2-1, is KAGVTQTPRYLIKTRGQQVTLSCSPISGHRSVSWYQQTPGQGLQFLFEYFSETQRNKGNFPGRFSGRQFSNSRSEMNVSTLELGDSALYLCASSLDAGGSYNEQFFGPGTRLTVL.

Only a few counts were recorded for this clonotype. The chain links TRBV5-1 to TRBJ2-7; TRBD1 agrees at 7 bases. The V and J ends lost 4 bases and 3 bases, in that order; junction bases with no gene match: 7. This CDR3 is 14 amino acids long. CDR1 is SGHRS and CDR2 is YFSETQ in the germline V gene. The CDR3, as DNA: TGCGCCAGCAGCCCAGAGGGACAGAACTACGAGCAGTACTTC. This translates into CASSPEGQNYEQYF.

This chain links TRBV6-1 with TRBJ1-1; 7 bases are shared with TRBD1. Per germline, CDR1 MNHNS and CDR2 SASEGT. Trimming cost V 8 bases and J 2 bases; bases outside gene matches: 14. The CDR3 has 16 amino acids. CDR3 coding DNA: TGTGCCAGCGTATATGGACAGGACAGACTAAACACTGAAGCTTTCTTT. Amino acids: CASVYGQDRLNTEAFF.

Ten or more counts support this clonotype. This rearrangement joins TRBV29-1 to TRBJ2-6, with 7 bases identical to TRBD1. The trim removed 4 bases at V and 2 bases at J, leaving 8 bases unmatched. Germline V gives CDR1 SQVTM, CDR2 ANQGSEA. The CDR3 covers 16 residues. CDR3 residues: CSVAGQKLPGANVLTF. CDR3 bases: TGCAGCGTTGCGGGACAGAAGCTACCTGGGGCCAACGTCCTGACTTTC.

This rearrangement joins TRBV6-1 to TRBJ1-5; a weak D match, TRBD1 (5 bases). Germline V gene lookup returns CDR1 MNHNS and CDR2 SASEGT. There are 15 residues in the CDR3. V was shortened by 10 bases and J by 6 bases, with 22 bases between the two germline ends. The CDR3 loop reads CATGGGKEWSQPQHF. The CDR3 region has the DNA TGTGCCACCGGGGGGGGTAAAGAGTGGAGTCAGCCCCAGCATTTT.

There are a few counts of this clonotype. The chain has TRBV5-1 and TRBJ2-5; D uncertain. This CDR3 region has 16 residues. Per the germline V gene, CDR1 is SGHRS and CDR2 is YFSETQ. The V gene lost 2 bases and the J gene lost 0 bases, with 14 bases spanning the gap. The CDR3 sequence: CASSFASHSYQETQYF. DNA of the CDR3: TGCGCCAGCAGCTTTGCTTCTCATTCGTACCAAGAGACCCAGTACTTC.

J is TRBJ2-3 and V is TRBV12-3 or TRBV12-4, with TRBD2 identical over 8 bases. V lost 2 bases to trimming and J lost 4 bases; unmatched junction nucleotides: 8. This CDR3 has 16 residues. CDR3 in DNA: TGTGCCAGCAGTTTAATGCGGCTAGCGGGCTCAGATACGCAGTATTTT. It codes for CASSLMRLAGSDTQYF.

Comment on this clonotype: A far larger clone is one base from this, pointing to a likely read error. The chain is built from TRBV7-2 and TRBJ2-3; D could derive from TRBD1 or TRBD2 (5 bases each). The CDR3 loop spans 12 amino acids. Per the germline V gene, CDR1 is SGHTA and CDR2 is FQGNSA. The CDR3 is CASSLRGDTRYF. CDR3 DNA: TGTGCCAGCAGCTTAAGAGGGGATACGCGGTATTTT.

This clonotype was counted only a few times. The chain uses TRBV20-1 and TRBJ1-6, with D possibly being TRBD1 (5 bases). Looked up from germline, CDR1 is DFQATT and CDR2 is SNEGSKA (reference sequence). The CDR3 loop spans 15 amino acids. V lost 5 bases to trimming and J lost 8 bases, with 19 bases between them. CDR3 residues: CSALGPGLEDSPLHF. The DNA of the CDR3 is TGCAGTGCTCTCGGTCCGGGACTTGAGGATTCACCCCTCCACTTT.

A few counts support this clonotype. The rearrangement uses TRBV3-1 and TRBJ2-5; 8 bases align to TRBD1. TRBJ2-7 explains the end of the DNA better; the J call may be wrong. Per the germline V gene, CDR1 is LGHDT and CDR2 is YNNKEL (reference sequence). The CDR3 extends over 15 amino acids. CDR3 coding DNA: TGTGCCAGCAGCAATTACACAGGGGGTTCCCACGAGCAGTACTTC. It translates to CASSNYTGGSHEQYF.

This clonotype was counted between two and nine times. V gene TRBV20-1 combines with J gene TRBJ2-1, with 8 bases aligning to TRBD2. This CDR3 region has 15 residues. Germline CDR1 DFQATT, CDR2 SNEGSKA (reference sequence). J was trimmed by 4 bases and V by 0 bases; bases with no gene match: 5. The CDR3 DNA sequence: TGCAGTGCTAGAGAGCGGGGGGCCATATACAATGAGCAGTTCTTC. Amino acid sequence: CSARERGAIYNEQFF.